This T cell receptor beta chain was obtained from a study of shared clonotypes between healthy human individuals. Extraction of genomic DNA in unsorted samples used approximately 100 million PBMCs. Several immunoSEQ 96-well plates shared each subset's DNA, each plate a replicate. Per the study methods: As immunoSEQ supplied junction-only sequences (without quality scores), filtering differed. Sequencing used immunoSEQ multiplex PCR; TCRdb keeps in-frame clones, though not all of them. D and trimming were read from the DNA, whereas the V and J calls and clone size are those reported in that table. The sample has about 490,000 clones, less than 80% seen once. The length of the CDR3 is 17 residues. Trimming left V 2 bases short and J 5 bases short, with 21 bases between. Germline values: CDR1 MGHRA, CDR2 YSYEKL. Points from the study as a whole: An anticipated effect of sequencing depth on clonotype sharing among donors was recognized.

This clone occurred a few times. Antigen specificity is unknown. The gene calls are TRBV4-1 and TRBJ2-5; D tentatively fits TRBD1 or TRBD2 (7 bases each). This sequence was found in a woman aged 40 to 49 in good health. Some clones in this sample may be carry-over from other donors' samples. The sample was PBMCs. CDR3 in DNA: TGCGCCAGCAGCCAAAGAGGAGGGGGCGGGAGCGGCGAGACCCAGTACTTC. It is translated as CASSQRGGGGSGETQYF.